This TCR beta chain was profiled in a study of monozygotic twins with inflammatory bowel disease. No DNA is given; TCRdb re-called the 5' RACE reads and lists each CDR3 protein once. This sample's table has roughly 300,000 distinct CDR3 sequences. The CDR3 runs to 13 residues. The germline gives CDR1 ENHRY, CDR2 SYGVKD. This sequence joins TRBV10-3 and TRBJ2-3; TCRdb's D call, TRBD2, is unchecked because there is no DNA. The sample taken for sequencing was blood. The receptor was isolated from a human donor with ulcerative colitis or Crohn's disease, or a healthy co-twin of an affected twin (not recorded which). The chain's CDR3 is CAIRGTLTDTQYF.